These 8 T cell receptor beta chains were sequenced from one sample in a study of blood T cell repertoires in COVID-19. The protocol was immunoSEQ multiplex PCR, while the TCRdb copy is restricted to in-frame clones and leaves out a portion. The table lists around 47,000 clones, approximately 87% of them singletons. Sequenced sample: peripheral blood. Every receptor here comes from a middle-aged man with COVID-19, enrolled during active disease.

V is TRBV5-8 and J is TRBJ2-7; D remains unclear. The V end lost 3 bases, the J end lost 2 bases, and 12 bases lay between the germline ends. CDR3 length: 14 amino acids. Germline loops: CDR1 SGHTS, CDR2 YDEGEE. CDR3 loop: CASSSPGIPYEQYF. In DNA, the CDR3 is TGTGCCAGCAGCTCGCCGGGTATCCCCTACGAGCAGTACTTC.

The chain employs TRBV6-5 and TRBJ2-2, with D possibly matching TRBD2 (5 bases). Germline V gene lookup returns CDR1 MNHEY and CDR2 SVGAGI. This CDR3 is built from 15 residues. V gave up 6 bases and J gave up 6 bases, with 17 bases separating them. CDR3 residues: CASREPRGTAGELFF. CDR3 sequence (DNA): TGTGCCAGCAGGGAGCCCCGGGGTACCGCCGGGGAGCTGTTTTTT.

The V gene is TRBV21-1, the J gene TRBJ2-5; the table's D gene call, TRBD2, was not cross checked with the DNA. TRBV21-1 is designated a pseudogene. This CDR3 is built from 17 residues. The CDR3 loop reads CASSKLKSGLNQETQYF. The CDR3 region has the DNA TGTGCCAGCAGCAAACTAAAGTCCGGACTAAACCAAGAGACCCAGTACTTC.

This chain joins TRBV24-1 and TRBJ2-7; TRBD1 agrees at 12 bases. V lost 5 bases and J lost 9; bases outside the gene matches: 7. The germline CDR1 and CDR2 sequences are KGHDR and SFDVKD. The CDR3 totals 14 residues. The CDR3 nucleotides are TGTGCCACCAGTGCCCCGGGACAGGGGGCTAGGCAGTACTTC. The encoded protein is CATSAPGQGARQYF.

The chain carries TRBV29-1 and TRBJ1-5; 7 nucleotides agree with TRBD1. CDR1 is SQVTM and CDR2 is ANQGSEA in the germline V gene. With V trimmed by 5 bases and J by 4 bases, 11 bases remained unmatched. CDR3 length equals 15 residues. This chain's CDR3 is CSVPTGQGGNQPQHF. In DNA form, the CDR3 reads TGCAGCGTTCCGACAGGGCAGGGTGGAAATCAGCCCCAGCATTTT.

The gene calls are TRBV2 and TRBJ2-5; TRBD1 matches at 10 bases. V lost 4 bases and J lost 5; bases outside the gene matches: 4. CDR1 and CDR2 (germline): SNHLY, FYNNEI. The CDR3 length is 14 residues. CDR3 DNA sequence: TGTGCCAGCAGTGGAGACAGGGGGCGTGAGACCCAGTACTTC. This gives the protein CASSGDRGRETQYF.

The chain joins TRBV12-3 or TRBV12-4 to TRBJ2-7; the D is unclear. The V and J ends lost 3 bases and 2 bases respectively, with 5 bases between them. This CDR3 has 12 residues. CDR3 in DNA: TGTGCCAGCAGTTTTCTACCCTACGAGCAGTACTTC. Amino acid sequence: CASSFLPYEQYF.

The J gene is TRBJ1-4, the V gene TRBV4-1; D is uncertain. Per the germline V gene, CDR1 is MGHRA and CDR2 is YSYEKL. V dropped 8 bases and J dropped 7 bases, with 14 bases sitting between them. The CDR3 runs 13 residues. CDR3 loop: CASVGQAGEKLFF. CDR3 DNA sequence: TGCGCCAGCGTGGGCCAAGCGGGTGAAAAACTGTTTTTT.